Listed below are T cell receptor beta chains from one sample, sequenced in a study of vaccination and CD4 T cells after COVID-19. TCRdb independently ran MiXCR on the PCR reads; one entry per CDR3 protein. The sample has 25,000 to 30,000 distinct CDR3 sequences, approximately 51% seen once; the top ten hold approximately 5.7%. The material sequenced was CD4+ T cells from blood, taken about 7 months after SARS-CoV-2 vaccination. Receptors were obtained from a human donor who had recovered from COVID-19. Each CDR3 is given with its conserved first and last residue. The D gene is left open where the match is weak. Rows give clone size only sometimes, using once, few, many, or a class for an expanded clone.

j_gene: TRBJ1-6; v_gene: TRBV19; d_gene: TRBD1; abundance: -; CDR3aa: CTGRGQQLTNNSPLHF; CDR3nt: TGTACCGGTAGGGGACAGCAGCTTACCAATAATTCACCCCTCCACTTT
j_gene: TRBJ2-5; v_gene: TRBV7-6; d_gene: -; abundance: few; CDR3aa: CASSFRWEETQYF; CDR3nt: TGTGCCAGCAGCTTTAGGTGGGAAGAGACCCAGTACTTC
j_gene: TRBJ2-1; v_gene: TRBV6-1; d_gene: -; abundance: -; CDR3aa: CASGRVKGRSSYNEQFF; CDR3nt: TGTGCCAGCGGGCGAGTAAAGGGACGTAGCTCCTACAATGAGCAGTTCTTC
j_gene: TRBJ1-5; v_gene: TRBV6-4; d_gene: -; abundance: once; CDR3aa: CASSSGVNQPQHF; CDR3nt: TGTGCCAGCAGTTCGGGGGTTAATCAGCCCCAGCATTTT
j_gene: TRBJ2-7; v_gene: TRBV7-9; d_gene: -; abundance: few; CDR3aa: CASSLAGTATF; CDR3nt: TGTGCCAGCAGCTTAGCCGGTACCGCCACCTTC
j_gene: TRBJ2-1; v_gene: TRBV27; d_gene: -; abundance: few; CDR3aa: CASTRNGGDNEQFF; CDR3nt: TGTGCCAGCACCCGAAACGGAGGGGACAATGAGCAGTTCTTC
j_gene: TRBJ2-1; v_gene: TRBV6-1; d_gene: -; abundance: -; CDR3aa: CASSAGQVYNEQFF; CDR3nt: TGTGCCAGCAGTGCTGGTCAGGTCTACAATGAGCAGTTCTTC
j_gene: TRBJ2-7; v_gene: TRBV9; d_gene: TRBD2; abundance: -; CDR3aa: CASSVDLAGGPYEQYF; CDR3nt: TGTGCCAGCAGCGTAGATCTAGCGGGAGGGCCCTACGAGCAGTACTTC
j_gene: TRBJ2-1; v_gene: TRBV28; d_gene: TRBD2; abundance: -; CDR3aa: CASIFGSGRANEQFF; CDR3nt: TGTGCCAGCATCTTTGGGAGCGGGAGGGCAAATGAGCAGTTCTTC
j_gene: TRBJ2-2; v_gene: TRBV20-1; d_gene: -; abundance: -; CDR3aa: CSARGAGELFF; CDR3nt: TGCAGTGCTAGAGGGGCCGGGGAGCTGTTTTTT
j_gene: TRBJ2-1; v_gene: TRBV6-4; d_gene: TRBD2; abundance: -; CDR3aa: CASSVTGEGPYNEQFF; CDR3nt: TGTGCCAGCAGTGTGACGGGGGAGGGCCCCTACAATGAGCAGTTCTTC
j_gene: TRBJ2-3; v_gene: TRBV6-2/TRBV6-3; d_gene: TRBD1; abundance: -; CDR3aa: CASSYIGTGTDTQYF; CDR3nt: TGTGCCAGCAGTTACATTGGGACAGGCACAGATACGCAGTATTTT
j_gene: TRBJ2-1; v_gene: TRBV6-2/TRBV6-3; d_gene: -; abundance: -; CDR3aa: CASSYTHNEQFF; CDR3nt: TGTGCCAGCAGTTACACCCACAATGAGCAGTTCTTC
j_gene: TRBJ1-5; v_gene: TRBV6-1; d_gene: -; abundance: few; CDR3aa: CASSESPYSNQPQHF; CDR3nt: TGTGCCAGCAGTGAAAGCCCCTATAGCAATCAGCCCCAGCATTTT
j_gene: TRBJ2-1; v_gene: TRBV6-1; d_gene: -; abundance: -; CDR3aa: CATQTQVAGNEQFF; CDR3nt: TGTGCCACCCAGACCCAGGTAGCCGGCAATGAGCAGTTCTTC
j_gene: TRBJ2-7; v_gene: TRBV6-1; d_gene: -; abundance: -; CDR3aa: CASSIKKIEQYF; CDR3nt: TGTGCCAGCAGTATAAAGAAAATCGAGCAGTACTTC
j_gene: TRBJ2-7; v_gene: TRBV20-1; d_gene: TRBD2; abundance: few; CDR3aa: CSARESVAGTYEQYF; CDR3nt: TGCAGTGCTAGAGAGTCGGTAGCGGGGACCTACGAGCAGTACTTC
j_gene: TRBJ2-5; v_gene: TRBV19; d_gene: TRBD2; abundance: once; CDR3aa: CASSITSAETQYF; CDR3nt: TGTGCCAGTAGTATTACTAGCGCGGAGACCCAGTACTTC
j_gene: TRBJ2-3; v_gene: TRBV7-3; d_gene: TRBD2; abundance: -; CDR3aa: CASSLGLAGVRPNTDTQYF; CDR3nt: TGTGCCAGCAGCTTGGGACTAGCGGGAGTGAGGCCTAACACAGATACGCAGTATTTT
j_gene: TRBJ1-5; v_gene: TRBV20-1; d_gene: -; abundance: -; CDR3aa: CSASVQGNQPQHF; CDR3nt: TGCAGTGCTAGCGTCCAGGGGAATCAGCCCCAGCATTTT
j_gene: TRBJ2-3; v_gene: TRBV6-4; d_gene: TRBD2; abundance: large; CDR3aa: CASSASGTDTQYF; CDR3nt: TGTGCCAGCAGTGCTAGCGGGACAGATACGCAGTATTTT
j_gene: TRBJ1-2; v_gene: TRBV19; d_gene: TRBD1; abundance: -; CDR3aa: CASSGSGTELSSGGYTF; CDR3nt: TGTGCCAGTAGTGGGTCCGGGACAGAATTATCCTCCGGGGGCTACACCTTC
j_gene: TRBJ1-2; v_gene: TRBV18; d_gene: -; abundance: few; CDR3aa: CASSPGAGGGYTF; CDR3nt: TGTGCCAGCTCACCAGGGGCGGGAGGTGGCTACACCTTC
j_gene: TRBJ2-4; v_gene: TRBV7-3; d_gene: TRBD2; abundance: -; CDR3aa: CASSLHRGSSDIQYF; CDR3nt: TGTGCCAGCAGCTTACATCGCGGGAGCTCGGACATTCAGTACTTC
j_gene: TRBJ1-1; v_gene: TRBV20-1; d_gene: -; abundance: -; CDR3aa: CSALRTDMNTEAFF; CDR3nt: TGCAGTGCCCTAAGGACAGACATGAACACTGAAGCTTTCTTT
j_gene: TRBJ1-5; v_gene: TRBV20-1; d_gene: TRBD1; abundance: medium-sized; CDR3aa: CSALTQGAGGQPQHF; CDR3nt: TGCAGTGCTTTAACTCAGGGGGCTGGTGGACAGCCCCAGCATTTT
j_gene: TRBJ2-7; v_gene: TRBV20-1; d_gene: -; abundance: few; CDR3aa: CSATVQNILGQYF; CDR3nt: TGCAGTGCGACGGTACAAAACATCCTCGGGCAGTACTTC
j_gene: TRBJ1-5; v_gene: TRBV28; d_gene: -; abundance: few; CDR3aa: CASSSQVPNSNQPQHF; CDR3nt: TGTGCCAGCAGTTCACAGGTACCGAATAGCAATCAGCCCCAGCATTTT
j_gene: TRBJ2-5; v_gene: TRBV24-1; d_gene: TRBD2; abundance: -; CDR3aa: CATSDPAGGPGTQYF; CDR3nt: TGTGCCACCAGTGATCCAGCGGGAGGTCCTGGGACCCAGTACTTC
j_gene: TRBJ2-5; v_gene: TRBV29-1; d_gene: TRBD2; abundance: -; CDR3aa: CSVGRAYQETQYF; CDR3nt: TGCAGCGTGGGGAGGGCCTATCAAGAGACCCAGTACTTC
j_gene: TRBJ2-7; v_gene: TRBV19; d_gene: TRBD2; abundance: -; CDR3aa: CASSPRTSGSYEQYF; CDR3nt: TGTGCCAGTAGTCCGCGGACTAGCGGTTCCTACGAGCAGTACTTC
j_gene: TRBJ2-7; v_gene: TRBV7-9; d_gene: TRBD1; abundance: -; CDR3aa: CASSDRGSYEQYF; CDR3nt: TGTGCCAGCAGCGACAGGGGCAGCTACGAGCAGTACTTC
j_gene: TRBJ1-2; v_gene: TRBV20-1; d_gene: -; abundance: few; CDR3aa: CSASTRTYGYTF; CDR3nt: TGCAGTGCTAGCACACGGACCTATGGCTACACCTTC
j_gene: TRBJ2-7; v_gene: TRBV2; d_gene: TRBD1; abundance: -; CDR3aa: CASSKGAVYEQYF; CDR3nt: TGTGCCAGCAGTAAGGGGGCGGTTTACGAGCAGTACTTC
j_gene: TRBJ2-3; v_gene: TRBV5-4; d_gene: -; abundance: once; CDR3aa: CASSPGGGLTDTQYF; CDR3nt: TGTGCCAGCAGCCCGGGTGGAGGGCTCACAGATACGCAGTATTTT
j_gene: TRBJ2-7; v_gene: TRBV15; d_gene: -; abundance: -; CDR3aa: CATSRAPGAYEQYF; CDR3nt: TGTGCCACCAGCAGAGCCCCGGGTGCCTACGAGCAGTACTTC
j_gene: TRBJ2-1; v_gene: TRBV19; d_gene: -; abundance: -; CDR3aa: CASSPGLLARYNEQFF; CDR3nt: TGTGCCAGTAGTCCGGGGCTCCTGGCGAGGTACAATGAGCAGTTCTTC
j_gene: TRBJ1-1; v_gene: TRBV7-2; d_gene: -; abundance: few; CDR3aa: CASSLLGQLEAFF; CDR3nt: TGTGCCAGCAGCCTCCTGGGACAACTTGAAGCTTTCTTT
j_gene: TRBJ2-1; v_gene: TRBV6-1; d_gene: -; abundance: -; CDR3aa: CASSARGRGADNEQFF; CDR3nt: TGTGCCAGCAGTGCCCGGGGCAGGGGAGCGGACAATGAGCAGTTCTTC
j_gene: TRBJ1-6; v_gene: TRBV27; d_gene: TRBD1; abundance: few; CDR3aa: CASSSLSRGLYSPLHF; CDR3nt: TGTGCCAGCAGTTCCCTCTCCAGGGGGCTTTATTCACCCCTCCACTTT
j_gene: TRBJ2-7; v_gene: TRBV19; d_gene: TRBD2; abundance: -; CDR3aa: CASTNPGTSGRVRGPYEQYF; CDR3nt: TGTGCCAGTACTAACCCGGGGACTAGCGGGAGGGTTAGGGGGCCCTACGAGCAGTACTTC
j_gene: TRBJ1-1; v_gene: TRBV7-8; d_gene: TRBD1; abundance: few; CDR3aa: CASSLAAGGMTEAFF; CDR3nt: TGTGCCAGCAGCTTAGCTGCAGGGGGGATGACTGAAGCTTTCTTT
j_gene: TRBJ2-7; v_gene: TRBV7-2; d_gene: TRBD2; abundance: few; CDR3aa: CASSPSGLGLEQYF; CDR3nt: TGTGCCAGCAGCCCTAGCGGGCTGGGTCTGGAGCAGTACTTC
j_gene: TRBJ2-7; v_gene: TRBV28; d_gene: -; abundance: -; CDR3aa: CASSPPGVGEQYF; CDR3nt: TGTGCCAGCAGTCCCCCAGGGGTCGGCGAGCAGTACTTC